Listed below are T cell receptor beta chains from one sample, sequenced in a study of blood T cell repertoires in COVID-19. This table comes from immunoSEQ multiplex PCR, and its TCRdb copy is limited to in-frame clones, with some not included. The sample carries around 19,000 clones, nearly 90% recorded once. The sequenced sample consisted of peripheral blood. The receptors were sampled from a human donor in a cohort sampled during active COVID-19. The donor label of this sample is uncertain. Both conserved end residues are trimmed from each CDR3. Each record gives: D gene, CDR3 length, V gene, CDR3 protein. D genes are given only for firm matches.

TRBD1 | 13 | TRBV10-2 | ASRKPDRAVGELF
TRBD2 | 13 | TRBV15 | ATSRGRETRNTQY
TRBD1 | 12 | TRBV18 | ASSPGRTGYEQY
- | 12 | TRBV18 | ASSPLGQNYGYT
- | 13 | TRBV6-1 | ASSDRVYSGNTIY
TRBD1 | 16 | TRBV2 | ASRRPGQGVLTDYGYT
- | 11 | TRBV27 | ASSYDRNYEQY
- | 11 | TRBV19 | ASSIGRAGIQY
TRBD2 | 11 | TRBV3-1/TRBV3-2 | ASSPLLAGVQY
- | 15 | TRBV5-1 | ASSLVGGAVDTGELF
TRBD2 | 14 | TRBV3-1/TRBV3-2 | ASSQDNGLVYNEQF
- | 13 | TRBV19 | ASSRGGGTYNEQF
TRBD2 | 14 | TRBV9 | ASSAQGLAYTGELF
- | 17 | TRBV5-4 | ASSLDPSRTRVAYNEQF
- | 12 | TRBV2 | ASSSQGGPYEQY
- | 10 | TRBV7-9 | ASRNEGGEAF
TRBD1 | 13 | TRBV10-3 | AISERTGAYNEQF
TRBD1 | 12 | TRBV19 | ASSPVEDRVEAF
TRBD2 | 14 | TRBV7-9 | ASSLGGVPGANVLT
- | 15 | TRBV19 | ASSTLFLRQSNQPQH
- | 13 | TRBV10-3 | AISDPSERADEQF
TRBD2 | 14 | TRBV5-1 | ASSLGLAGDLDTQY
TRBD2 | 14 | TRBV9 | ASSVGTSGGQETQY
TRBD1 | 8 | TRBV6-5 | ATTGGEAF
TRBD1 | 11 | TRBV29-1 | SFLPGQGSGPY
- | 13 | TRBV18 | ASSPPSGRGAIQY
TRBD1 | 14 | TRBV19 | ASSIVGTGAGETQY
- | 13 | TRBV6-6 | ASSYRQRTHYGYT
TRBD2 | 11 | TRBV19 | ASRRLAGGEQF
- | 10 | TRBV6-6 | ASRPRVYEQY
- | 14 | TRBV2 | ASRAEFKISNQPQH
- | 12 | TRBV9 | ASSVGTLQETQY
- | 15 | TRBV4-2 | ASSQDQARGAKNTIY
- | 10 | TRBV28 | ASSTPGEKLF
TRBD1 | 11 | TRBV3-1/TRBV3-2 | ASSQAGGSEQY
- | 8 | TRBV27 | ANSRDTQY
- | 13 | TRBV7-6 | ASSPDLSSYNEQF
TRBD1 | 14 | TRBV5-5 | ASSPRTGIRLYGYT
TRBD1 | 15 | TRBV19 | ASSIHPGTGKLYGYT
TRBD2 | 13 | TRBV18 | ASSLTSGNTGELF
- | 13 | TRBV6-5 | ASADPGLGSYEQY
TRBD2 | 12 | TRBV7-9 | ASSSGEGRNEQF
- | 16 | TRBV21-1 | ASSKYQEREDCTDTQY
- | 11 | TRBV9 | ASSVEGRAEAF
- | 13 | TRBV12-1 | ASSFDQGNTGELF
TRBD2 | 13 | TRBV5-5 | ASSSDSGLIYEQY
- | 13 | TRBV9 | ASSVSGKSTDTQY
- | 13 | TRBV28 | ASSNRVGLTDTQY
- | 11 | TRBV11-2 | ASSLERGGEQY
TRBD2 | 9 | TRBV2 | ASSTSATQY